Presented here are 21 T cell receptor beta chains from one specimen sequenced in a study of T cells in Graves' hyperthyroidism and ophthalmopathy. Researchers took RNA transcripts and amplified the TCR beta CDR3 regions from them. A set of HTBI primers served as the primers for a first-round RT-PCR of the TCR CDR3. TCRdb used MiXCR to reprocess the multiplex PCR reads, holding one entry per CDR3 protein. This table has about 360,000 distinct CDR3 sequences, 13% appearing once. Specimen: blood. These receptors were obtained from a woman aged 18-35 years with Graves' hyperthyroidism.

This clonotype was seen many times. V gene TRBV18 combines with J gene TRBJ2-6; no definite D call. The CDR3 is 15 amino acids. Trimming left V 3 bases short and J 0 bases short, with 6 bases between. Germline loops: CDR1 KGHSH, CDR2 LQKENI. The CDR3 nucleotides are TGTGCCAGCTCACCCCCCAGCTCTGGGGCCAACGTCCTGACTTTC. It codes for CASSPPSSGANVLTF. Together with reference TRBV18 and TRBJ2-6, the CDR3 gives the full variable domain: NAGVMQNPRHLVRRRGQEARLRCSPMKGHSHVYWYRQLPEEGLKFMVYLQKENIIDESGMPKERFSAEFPKEGPSILRIQQVVRGDSAAYFCASSPPSSGANVLTFGAGSRLTVL.

Ten or more counts support this clonotype. This chain uses TRBV28 with TRBJ2-7; D perhaps matches TRBD1 (5 bases). This CDR3 comprises 15 residues. The germline V gene encodes CDR1 MDHEN and CDR2 SYDVKM. Trimming took 4 bases from V and 3 from J, leaving 16 bases between them. The CDR3 DNA is TGTGCCAGCAGTTCAATAAAGGGGCGTCTCTACGAGCAGTACTTC. The encoded protein is CASSSIKGRLYEQYF.

V and J are TRBV28 and TRBJ1-4; 7 positions agree with TRBD1. J gave up 2 bases and V 3 bases, and 6 bases lay outside the gene matches. The CDR3 loop spans 16 amino acids. Germline V CDR1 and CDR2: MDHEN, SYDVKM. CDR3 in DNA: TGTGCCAGCAGTTTTTACAGGGGTTCGACTAATGAAAAACTGTTTTTT. It codes for CASSFYRGSTNEKLFF.

This clonotype was counted ten times or more. The V call is TRBV20-1, the J call TRBJ1-2; D ambiguous. Germline-derived CDR1 and CDR2 are DFQATT and SNEGSKA (reference sequence). The CDR3 is made up of 9 amino acids. With 3 bases removed from V and 7 bases from J, the gap between germline ends came to 3 bases. CDR3 DNA: TGCAGTGCTAGTGCTGGCTACACCTTC. Translated, it gives CSASAGYTF.

The chain links TRBV19 to TRBJ1-2; no reliable D call. CDR1 and CDR2 from the germline V gene are LNHDA and SQIVND (reference sequence). Trimming shortened V by 3 bases and J by 2 bases, and 10 bases separated the two germline ends. CDR3 length: 14 amino acids. The CDR3 is CASSMRGPNYGYTF. The DNA for the CDR3 is TGTGCCAGTAGTATGAGAGGACCGAACTATGGCTACACCTTC.

Of note for this clonotype: One end of the junction fails to match germline, which may point to a read error. This rearrangement joins TRBV20-1 to TRBJ2-5; D is possibly TRBD1 (6 bases). The germline V gene encodes CDR1 DFQATT and CDR2 SNEGSKA (reference sequence). CDR3 length: 14 amino acids. CDR3 sequence reads: CSARGGWTQETQYF. The CDR3 region has the DNA TGCAGTGCGAGAGGGGGTTGGACTCAAGAGACCCAGTACTTC.

In this sample, this clonotype turned up many times. The rearrangement links TRBV11-2 to TRBJ1-1; D not resolved. Trimming left V 2 bases short and J 3 bases short, with 10 bases between. CDR1 SGHAT and CDR2 FQNNGV come from the germline V gene. This CDR3 has 14 residues. The CDR3 DNA reads TGTGCCAGCAGCTTACTTGAGGGTGACACTGAAGCTTTCTTT. It codes for CASSLLEGDTEAFF.

This clonotype has a handful of counts. The rearrangement links TRBV12-3 or TRBV12-4 to TRBJ2-7; D may be TRBD2 (7 bases). Between the trimmed V and J ends, which lost 8 bases and 5 bases, there was a span of 13 bases. The CDR3 loop spans 12 amino acids. CDR3 DNA sequence: TGTGCCAGCCGTGGCGGGGGCCACGAGCAGTACTTC. It codes for CASRGGGHEQYF.

This clonotype was found many times. The chain links TRBV5-6 to TRBJ2-1; TRBD2 matches 8 bases. CDR1 and CDR2 (germline): SGHDT, YYEEEE. The CDR3 has 14 amino acids. The trim removed 2 bases at V and 6 bases at J, leaving 4 bases unmatched. CDR3 nucleotides: TGTGCCAGCAGCTTCGGACGGGGGGGCAATGAGCAGTTCTTC. Translating gives CASSFGRGGNEQFF.

This chain uses TRBV6-2 or TRBV6-3 with TRBJ1-5; 7 bases align to TRBD1. CDR3 length: 18 residues. Trimming took 6 bases from V and 0 from J; bases not matched to a gene: 14. Germline V CDR1 and CDR2: MNHEY, SVGEGT. The CDR3 DNA reads as TGTGCCAGCAGCCACAGGGAACAGGGGAAATATAGCAATCAGCCCCAGCATTTT. Encoded protein: CASSHREQGKYSNQPQHF.

The chain is built from TRBV27 and TRBJ1-1; D gene ambiguous. Trimming took 0 bases from V and 10 from J, leaving 18 bases between them. The CDR3 runs 15 residues. The germline CDR1 and CDR2 sequences are MNHEY and SMNVEV (reference sequence). CDR3 sequence reads: CASSLSGDPEVLAFF. CDR3 DNA sequence: TGTGCCAGCAGTTTATCCGGAGACCCGGAAGTTTTAGCTTTCTTT.

This clonotype appeared many times. V gene TRBV20-1 combines with J gene TRBJ2-5; D unresolved. The germline V gene has CDR1 DFQATT and CDR2 SNEGSKA (reference sequence). Trimming removed 6 bases at V and 4 bases at J, with 9 bases between. CDR3 length equals 11 residues. This chain's CDR3 is CSATSAETQYF. The CDR3 DNA reads as TGCAGTGCGACCTCCGCAGAGACCCAGTACTTC.

Only a few counts were recorded for this clonotype. A much larger clonotype is one base distant, so this may be a read error. This rearrangement joins TRBV12-3 or TRBV12-4 to TRBJ1-5; a possible D gene is TRBD1 (5 bases). The CDR3 consists of 14 residues. Trimming stripped 0 bases from V and 3 bases from J, with 6 bases between. In DNA form, the CDR3 reads TGTGCCAGCAGTTTAGCGGGGGTCAATCAGCCCCAGCATTTT. Its protein product is CASSLAGVNQPQHF.

V and J are TRBV7-9 and TRBJ1-1; unclear D gene. Germline V gene data show CDR1 as SEHNR and CDR2 as FQNEAQ (reference sequence). The CDR3 loop spans 15 amino acids. The V end was cut by 0 bases, the J end by 4 bases, with 12 bases between. CDR3 DNA: TGTGCCAGCAGCTTAGCAGGGTCAACGAGCACTGAAGCTTTCTTT. Protein sequence: CASSLAGSTSTEAFF.

This clonotype was recorded at least ten times. The genes are TRBV18 and TRBJ1-5; 7 positions match TRBD1. The CDR3 covers 14 residues. The germline V gene encodes CDR1 KGHSH and CDR2 LQKENI. Germline trimming cut 5 bases from V and 3 bases from J; bases unmatched to any gene: 4. CDR3 loop: CASSRTGNNQPQHF. CDR3 coding DNA: TGTGCCAGCTCAAGGACAGGTAACAATCAGCCCCAGCATTTT.

This sequence joins TRBV27 and TRBJ2-7, with 9 bases aligning to TRBD1. CDR1 is MNHEY and CDR2 is SMNVEV in the germline V gene (reference sequence). The CDR3 runs 14 residues. J was trimmed by 3 bases and V by 6 bases; bases with no gene match: 6. CDR3 DNA: TGTGCCAGCAGCGAGGAGACAGGGGGCTACGAGCAGTACTTC. This gives the protein CASSEETGGYEQYF.

This clonotype has a count of ten or more. The chain employs TRBV12-3 or TRBV12-4 and TRBJ2-7; D gene ambiguous. The CDR3 extends over 13 amino acids. Trimming took 5 bases from V and 3 from J, leaving 11 bases between them. DNA for the CDR3: TGTGCCAGCAGTCGTCTTAGGAGCTACGAGCAGTACTTC. This codes for CASSRLRSYEQYF.

This clonotype showed up many times. The V and J genes are TRBV28 and TRBJ2-5, with 7 positions matching TRBD2. Per the germline V gene, CDR1 is MDHEN and CDR2 is SYDVKM. There are 16 residues in the CDR3. The junction had 6 bases not matched to a gene; V was cut back by 2 bases and J by 0 bases. The CDR3 loop reads CASSLMTGLYQETQYF. CDR3 nucleotide sequence: TGTGCCAGCAGTTTAATGACGGGACTATACCAAGAGACCCAGTACTTC.

This clonotype was observed at least ten times. The chain recombines TRBV20-1 with TRBJ2-3; 13 positions match TRBD2. This CDR3 contains 16 residues. Losses at the gene ends were 3 bases for V and 1 base for J; bases not matched to a gene: 4. Germline V lookup: CDR1 DFQATT, CDR2 SNEGSKA (reference sequence). The CDR3 sequence is CSARAGLAGGTDTQYF. In DNA form, the CDR3 reads TGCAGTGCTAGGGCAGGACTAGCGGGGGGCACAGATACGCAGTATTTT.

This clonotype has at least ten counts. The chain employs TRBV20-1 and TRBJ2-7; weak D call: TRBD2 (5 bases). V was shortened by 5 bases and J by 3 bases, with 17 bases between the two germline ends. The CDR3 has 14 residues. Germline CDR1 is DFQATT and CDR2 is SNEGSKA (reference sequence). The CDR3 sequence: CSASSGQANYEQYF. The CDR3 DNA sequence: TGCAGTGCTTCAAGCGGTCAGGCCAACTACGAGCAGTACTTC.

This clonotype was found a few times. The chain's CDR3 is CASSLLAGPGELFF. CDR3 nucleotides: TGTGCCAGCAGTTTACTAGCAGGGCCCGGGGAGCTGTTTTTT. This chain connects TRBV12-3 or TRBV12-4 to TRBJ2-2; D assignment may be TRBD1 or TRBD2 (5 bases each). The CDR3 extends over 14 amino acids. Deletions cut 2 bases from V and 6 bases from J, with 10 bases between.